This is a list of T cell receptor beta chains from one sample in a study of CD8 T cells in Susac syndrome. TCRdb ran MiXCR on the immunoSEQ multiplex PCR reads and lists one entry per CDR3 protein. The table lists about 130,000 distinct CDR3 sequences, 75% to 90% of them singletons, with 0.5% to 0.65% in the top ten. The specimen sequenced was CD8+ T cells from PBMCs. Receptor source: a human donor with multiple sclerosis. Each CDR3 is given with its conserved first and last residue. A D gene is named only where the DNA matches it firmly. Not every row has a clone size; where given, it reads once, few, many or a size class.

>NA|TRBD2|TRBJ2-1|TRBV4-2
CASVPRAGGSGEQFF
TGTGCCAGCGTACCCAGGGCGGGAGGATCTGGTGAGCAGTTCTTC
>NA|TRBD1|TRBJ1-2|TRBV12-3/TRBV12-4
CASNYGTGWYGYTF
TGTGCCAGCAATTACGGGACAGGATGGTATGGCTACACCTTC
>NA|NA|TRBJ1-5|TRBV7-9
CASSLNRDSNQPQHF
TGTGCCAGCAGCTTAAACAGGGACAGCAATCAGCCCCAGCATTTT
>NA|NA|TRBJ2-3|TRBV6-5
CASSFTGSPDTQYF
TGTGCCAGCAGTTTCACAGGGTCCCCAGATACGCAGTATTTT
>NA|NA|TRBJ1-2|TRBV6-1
CASHLGQGTPNYGYTF
TGTGCCAGCCACCTGGGTCAGGGGACTCCTAACTATGGCTACACCTTC
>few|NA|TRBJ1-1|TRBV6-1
CASSEPQGLDTEAFF
TGTGCCAGCAGTGAACCCCAGGGCCTGGACACTGAAGCTTTCTTT
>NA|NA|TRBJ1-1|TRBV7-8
CASSLSEDTMNTEAFF
TGTGCCAGCAGCTTAAGTGAGGACACAATGAACACTGAAGCTTTCTTT
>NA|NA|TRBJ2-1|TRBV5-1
CASSLDRQEGNEQFF
TGCGCCAGCAGCTTGGACAGGCAAGAAGGTAATGAGCAGTTCTTC
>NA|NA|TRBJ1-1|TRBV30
CAWSVRGPTEAFF
TGTGCCTGGAGTGTGCGGGGGCCCACTGAAGCTTTCTTT
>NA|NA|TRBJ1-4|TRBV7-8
CASSLGLANEKLFF
TGTGCCAGCAGCTTAGGGTTGGCTAATGAAAAACTGTTTTTT
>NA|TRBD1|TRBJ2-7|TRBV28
CASSLYRGYEQYF
TGTGCCAGCAGTTTATACAGGGGCTACGAGCAGTACTTC
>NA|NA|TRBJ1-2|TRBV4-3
CASSQVASIYGYTF
TGCGCCAGCAGCCAAGTAGCATCTATCTATGGCTACACCTTC
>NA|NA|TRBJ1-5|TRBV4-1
CASSQDTPYGNQPQHF
TGCGCCAGCAGCCAAGATACCCCGTACGGGAATCAGCCCCAGCATTTT
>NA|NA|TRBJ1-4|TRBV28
CASSFPLPGRKLFF
TGTGCCAGCAGTTTCCCCCTCCCGGGCAGAAAACTGTTTTTT
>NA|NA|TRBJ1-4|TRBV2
CASSEWGGTKNNEKLFF
TGTGCCAGCAGTGAATGGGGCGGAACAAAAAACAATGAAAAACTGTTTTTT
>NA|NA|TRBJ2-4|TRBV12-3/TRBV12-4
CASSWGSKNIQYF
TGTGCCAGCAGTTGGGGCTCCAAAAACATTCAGTACTTC
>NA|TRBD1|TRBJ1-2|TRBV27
CASSFSGQGDYYGYTF
TGTGCCAGCAGTTTCTCGGGACAGGGGGATTACTATGGCTACACCTTC
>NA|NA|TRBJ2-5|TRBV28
CASQPELQETQYF
TGTGCCTCCCAGCCAGAACTCCAAGAGACCCAGTACTTC
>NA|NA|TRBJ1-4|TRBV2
CASRSAGEANEKLFF
TGTGCCAGCAGATCGGCGGGCGAGGCTAATGAAAAACTGTTTTTT
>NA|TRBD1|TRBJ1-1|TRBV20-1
CSARGPRQGLNTEAFF
TGCAGTGCTAGAGGGCCCCGACAGGGATTGAACACTGAAGCTTTCTTT
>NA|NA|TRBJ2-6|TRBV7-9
CASSSYAGANVLTF
TGTGCCAGCAGCTCCTACGCTGGGGCCAACGTCCTGACTTTC
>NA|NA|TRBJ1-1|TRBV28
CASSLGRRTEAFF
TGTGCCAGCAGTTTGGGGCGTCGCACTGAAGCTTTCTTT
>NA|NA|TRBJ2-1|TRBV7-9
CASSSRVGQERVDEQFF
TGTGCCAGCAGCTCAAGGGTCGGCCAGGAAAGGGTCGATGAGCAGTTCTTC
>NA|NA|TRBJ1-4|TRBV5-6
CASSFGRRAWKLFF
TGTGCCAGCAGCTTTGGTCGCCGGGCTTGGAAACTGTTTTTT
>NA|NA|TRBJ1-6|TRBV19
CASSIDAGAQNSPLHF
TGTGCCAGTAGTATAGATGCGGGGGCACAGAATTCACCCCTCCACTTT
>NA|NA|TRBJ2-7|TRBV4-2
CASSSRVKLYEQYF
TGTGCCAGCAGCTCACGGGTTAAACTGTACGAGCAGTACTTC
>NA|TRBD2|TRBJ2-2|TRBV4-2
CASSQGGWGELFF
TGTGCCAGCAGCCAGGGAGGGTGGGGGGAGCTGTTTTTT